The 11 T cell receptor beta chains below all came from one sample that was sequenced in a study of shared clonotypes between healthy human individuals. The naive CD8 subset, CD45RO-negative cells positively selected for CCR7, excluded terminally differentiated effector memory CD45RA+ cells. Measured with immunoSEQ multiplex PCR; TCRdb has only the in-frame clones, and not every one. The sample has around 1.9 million clones; 90% to 95% are singletons. Input material: naive CD8+ T cells from PBMCs. These receptors came from a man aged 18-30 years in good health. Some clones in this sample may be carry-over from other donors' samples.

The rearrangement uses TRBV9 and TRBJ1-1; D call uncertain. With 0 bases removed from V and 0 bases from J, the gap between germline ends came to 9 bases. The V gene's germline CDR1 is SGDLS and CDR2 YYNGEE. The CDR3 spans 15 residues. The CDR3 sequence: CASSVGRQMNTEAFF. In nucleotides, the CDR3 is TGTGCCAGCAGCGTAGGTAGGCAGATGAACACTGAAGCTTTCTTT.

This clone was seen a few times. V is TRBV2 and J is TRBJ2-7; 9 nucleotides match TRBD2. J was trimmed by 4 bases and V by 3 bases; bases with no gene match: 4. Germline CDR1 reads SNHLY; CDR2 reads FYNNEI. The CDR3 sequence is 14 residues long. Here the CDR3 DNA reads TGTGCCAGCAGTGAGGGACTAGCCCCATACGAGCAGTACTTC. Amino acid sequence: CASSEGLAPYEQYF.

The CDR3 spells CASSFSAGGEQFF. CDR3 sequence (DNA): TGTGCCAGCAGCTTCAGCGCGGGGGGTGAGCAGTTCTTC. The genes are TRBV7-7 and TRBJ2-1; 8 bases fit TRBD2. The CDR3 runs to 13 residues. Germline V gene lookup returns CDR1 SSHAT and CDR2 FNYEAQ (reference sequence). V gave up 3 bases and J gave up 9 bases; unmatched junction bases: 4.

This chain connects TRBV13 to TRBJ2-5; TRBD2 matches 10 bases. The CDR3 consists of 18 residues. Germline V gene sequence: CDR1 PRHDT, CDR2 FYEKMQ (reference sequence). V shed 4 bases and J 0 bases; nucleotides not matched to a gene: 11. The chain's CDR3 is CASSSRELAGVYQETQYF. The CDR3 DNA reads as TGTGCCAGCAGCTCCCGTGAGCTAGCGGGGGTGTACCAAGAGACCCAGTACTTC.

This clone was counted once. V usage is TRBV28 and J usage is TRBJ1-1, with a weak D call TRBD1 (6 bases). The CDR3 sequence is 15 residues long. Between the trimmed V and J ends, which lost 5 bases and 6 bases, there was a span of 19 bases. Germline CDR1 reads MDHEN; CDR2 reads SYDVKM. CDR3 in DNA: TGTGCCAGCAGTAACAGGGAATCATATAGGGCTGAAGCTTTCTTT. The encoded protein is CASSNRESYRAEAFF.

CDR3 nucleotide sequence: TGCGCCAGCAGCCAAGTTACGGTAGACACTGAAGCTTTCTTT. Protein: CASSQVTVDTEAFF. V gene TRBV4-1 combines with J gene TRBJ1-1; D remains unclear. Trimming removed 1 base from V and 3 bases from J, with 9 bases in between. There are 14 residues in the CDR3. CDR1 MGHRA and CDR2 YSYEKL come from the germline V gene.

This clone appeared a few times. The chain recombines TRBV9 with TRBJ1-1, with no clear D. Germline CDR1 SGDLS, CDR2 YYNGEE. V lost 0 bases and J lost 5, with 14 bases in between. This CDR3 contains 15 residues. The CDR3 sequence is CASSVDGLAVTEAFF. CDR3 DNA: TGTGCCAGCAGCGTAGATGGGTTGGCGGTGACTGAAGCTTTCTTT.

The chain employs TRBV6-1 and TRBJ2-1; D uncertain. The CDR3 has 15 amino acids. The germline V and J ends were trimmed by 8 bases and 0 bases, with 14 bases remaining between them. Germline CDR1 and CDR2: MNHNS and SASEGT. CDR3 sequence: CASLERRYSYNEQFF. The CDR3 DNA follows: TGTGCCAGCCTGGAGCGCCGCTACTCCTACAATGAGCAGTTCTTC.

The chain combines TRBV19 with TRBJ2-1; D gene uncertain. V lost 3 bases and J lost 8, with 11 bases in between. The CDR3 runs to 13 residues. Germline loops: CDR1 LNHDA, CDR2 SQIVND (reference sequence). CDR3 in amino acids: CASSIRLVYEQFF. The CDR3 DNA is TGTGCCAGTAGTATTCGGCTAGTCTATGAGCAGTTCTTC.

The CDR3 DNA follows: TGTGCCAGCAGCTCCCGACAGGGCCTCCGCTCTGGAAACACCATATATTTT. This translates into CASSSRQGLRSGNTIYF. The V and J genes are TRBV13 and TRBJ1-3; 7 nucleotides align to TRBD1. The CDR3 has 17 residues. V trimming: 4 bases; J trimming: 0 bases; junction bases outside the gene matches: 9. Germline V gives CDR1 PRHDT, CDR2 FYEKMQ (reference sequence). Using reference TRBV13 and TRBJ1-3 for the parts outside the CDR3, the full variable domain is AAGVIQSPRHLIKEKRETATLKCYPIPRHDTVYWYQQGPGQDPQFLISFYEKMQSDKGSIPDRFSAQQFSDYHSELNMSSLELGDSALYFCASSSRQGLRSGNTIYFGEGSWLTVV.

Details on this clone: This sample also contains other DNA sequences that code for the same CDR3. CDR3 nucleotides: TGTGCCAGCAGCTTGGCCCCATACGAGCAGTACTTC. It encodes CASSLAPYEQYF. This chain uses TRBV5-4 with TRBJ2-7; D not certain. CDR1 and CDR2 from the germline V gene are SGHNT and YYREEE (reference sequence). V gave up 0 bases and J gave up 4 bases, with 5 bases separating them. This CDR3 has 12 residues.